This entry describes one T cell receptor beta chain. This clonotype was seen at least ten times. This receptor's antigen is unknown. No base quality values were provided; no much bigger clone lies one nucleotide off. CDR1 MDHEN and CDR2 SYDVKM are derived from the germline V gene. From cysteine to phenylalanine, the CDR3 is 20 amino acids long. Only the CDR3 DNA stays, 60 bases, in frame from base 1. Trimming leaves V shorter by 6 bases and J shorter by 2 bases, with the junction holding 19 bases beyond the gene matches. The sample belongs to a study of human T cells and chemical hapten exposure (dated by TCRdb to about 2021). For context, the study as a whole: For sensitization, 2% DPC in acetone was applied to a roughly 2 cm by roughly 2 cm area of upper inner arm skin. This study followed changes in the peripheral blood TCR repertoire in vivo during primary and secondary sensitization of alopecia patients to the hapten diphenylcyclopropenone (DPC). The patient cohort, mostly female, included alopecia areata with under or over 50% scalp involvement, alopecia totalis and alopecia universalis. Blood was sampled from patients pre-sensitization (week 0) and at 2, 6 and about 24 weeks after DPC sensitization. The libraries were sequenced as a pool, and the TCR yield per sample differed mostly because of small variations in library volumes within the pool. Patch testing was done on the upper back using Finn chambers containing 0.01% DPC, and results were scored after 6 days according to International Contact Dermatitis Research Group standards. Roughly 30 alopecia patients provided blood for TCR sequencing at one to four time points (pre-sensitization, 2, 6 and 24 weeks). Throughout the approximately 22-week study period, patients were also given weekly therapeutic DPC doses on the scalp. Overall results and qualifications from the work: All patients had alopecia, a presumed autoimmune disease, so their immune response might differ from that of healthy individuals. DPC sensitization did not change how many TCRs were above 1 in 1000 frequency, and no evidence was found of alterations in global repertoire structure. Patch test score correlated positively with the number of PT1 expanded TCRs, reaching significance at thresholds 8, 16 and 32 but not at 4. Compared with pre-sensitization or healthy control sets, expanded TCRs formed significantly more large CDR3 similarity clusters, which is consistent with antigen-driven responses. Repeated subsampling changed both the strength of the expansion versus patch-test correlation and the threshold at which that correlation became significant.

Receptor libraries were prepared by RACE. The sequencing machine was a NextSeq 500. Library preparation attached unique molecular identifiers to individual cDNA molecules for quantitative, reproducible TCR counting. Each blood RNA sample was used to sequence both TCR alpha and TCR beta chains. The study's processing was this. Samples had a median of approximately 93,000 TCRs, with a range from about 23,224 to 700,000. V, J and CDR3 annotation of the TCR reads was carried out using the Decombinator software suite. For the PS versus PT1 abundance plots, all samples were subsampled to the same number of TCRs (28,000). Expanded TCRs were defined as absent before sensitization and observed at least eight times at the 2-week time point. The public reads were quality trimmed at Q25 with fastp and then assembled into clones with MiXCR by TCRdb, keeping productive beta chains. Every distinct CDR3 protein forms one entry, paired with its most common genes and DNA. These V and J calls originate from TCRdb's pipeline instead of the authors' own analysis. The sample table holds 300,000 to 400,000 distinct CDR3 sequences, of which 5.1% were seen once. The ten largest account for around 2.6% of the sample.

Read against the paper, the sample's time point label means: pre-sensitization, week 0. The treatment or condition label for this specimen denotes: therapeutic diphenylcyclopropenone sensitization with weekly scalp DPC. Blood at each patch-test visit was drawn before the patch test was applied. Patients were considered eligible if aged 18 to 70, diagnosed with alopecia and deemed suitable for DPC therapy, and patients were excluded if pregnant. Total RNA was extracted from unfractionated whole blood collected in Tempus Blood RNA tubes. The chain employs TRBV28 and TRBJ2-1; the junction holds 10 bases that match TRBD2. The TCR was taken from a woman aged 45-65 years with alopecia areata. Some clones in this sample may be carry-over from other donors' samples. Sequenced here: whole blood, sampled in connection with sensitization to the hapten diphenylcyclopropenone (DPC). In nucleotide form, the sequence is TGTGCCAGCAGAACTGGGGGAGGCCACCATACTAGCGGGGCCTACAATGAGCAGTTCTTC. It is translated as CASRTGGGHHTSGAYNEQFF.